The T cell receptor (beta chain) under discussion was sequenced for a study of cytomegalovirus exposure and HLA in healthy donors. Generated by immunoSEQ multiplex PCR, the TCRdb table keeps only in-frame clones and is missing some. This sample has some 310,000 clones, with approximately 85% found just once. Germline-derived CDR1 and CDR2 are SEHNR and FQNEAQ (reference sequence). The CDR3 has 13 amino acids. V lost 7 bases, J lost 7 bases, and 17 bases lay in between. Study-level results: Confirmation was obtained in vitro that a few CMV-associated chains are specific for CMV antigens.

This clone has only a few counts. Its antigen remains unidentified. The material sequenced was PBMCs. The TCR originated in a man aged 25 to 40 in good health and CMV-seronegative. The chain combines TRBV7-9 with TRBJ2-7, with a tentative D call TRBD2 (7 bases). CDR3 nucleotide sequence: TGTGCCAGCAAGGAGTCGGGGGGCGGTGAGCAGTACTTC. It codes for CASKESGGGEQYF.